The TCR beta chain described here comes from a study of identical twins. This clonotype was observed at least ten times. Its antigen is currently unknown. V lost 5 bases and J 10 bases, leaving 32 bases between the germline ends. This CDR3 is built from 17 residues. Germline CDR1 and CDR2: SQVTM and ANQGSEA. Study-wide results and limits: In cord blood, abundant beta clonotypes had fewer insertions; memory showed no trend.

TCRdb independently ran MiXCR on the 5' RACE reads; one entry per CDR3 protein. The sample shows 260,000 or so distinct CDR3 sequences, 6% to 8.5% of them seen only once. These data were also reused for a study on yellow fever vaccine responses in identical twins. This second study says: Twins showed a vaccine T cell response that reportedly seemed partly convergent, partly personalized.

The chain combines TRBV29-1 with TRBJ1-1; tentative D call: TRBD1 (6 bases). This TCR was recovered from a young woman in good health. What was sequenced was CD8+ T cells sorted from blood. CDR3 sequence (DNA): TGCAGCGTTTCGGAATTCAAGACAGGATCGCTGGGTAATGTAGCTTTCTTT. Amino acid sequence: CSVSEFKTGSLGNVAFF.